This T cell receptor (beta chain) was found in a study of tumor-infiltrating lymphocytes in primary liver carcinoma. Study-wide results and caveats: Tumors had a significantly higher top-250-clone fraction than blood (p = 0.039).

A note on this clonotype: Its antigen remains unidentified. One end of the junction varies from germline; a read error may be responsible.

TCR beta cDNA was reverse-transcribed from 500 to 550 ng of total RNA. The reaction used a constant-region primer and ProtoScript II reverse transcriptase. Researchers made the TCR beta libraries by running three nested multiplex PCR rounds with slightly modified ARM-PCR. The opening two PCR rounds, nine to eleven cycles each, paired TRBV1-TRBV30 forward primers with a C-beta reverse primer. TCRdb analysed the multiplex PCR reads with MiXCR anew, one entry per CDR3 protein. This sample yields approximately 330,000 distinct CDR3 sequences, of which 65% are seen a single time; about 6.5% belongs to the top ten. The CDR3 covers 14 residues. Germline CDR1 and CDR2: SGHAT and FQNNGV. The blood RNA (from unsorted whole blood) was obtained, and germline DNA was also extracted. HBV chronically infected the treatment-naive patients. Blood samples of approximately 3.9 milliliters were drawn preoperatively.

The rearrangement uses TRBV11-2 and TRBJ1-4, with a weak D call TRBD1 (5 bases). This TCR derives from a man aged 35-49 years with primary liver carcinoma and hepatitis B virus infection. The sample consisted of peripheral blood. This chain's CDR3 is CASSKPGTAGEKLF. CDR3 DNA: TGTGCCAGCAGCAAGCCCGGGACGGCCGGGGAAAAACTGTTT.